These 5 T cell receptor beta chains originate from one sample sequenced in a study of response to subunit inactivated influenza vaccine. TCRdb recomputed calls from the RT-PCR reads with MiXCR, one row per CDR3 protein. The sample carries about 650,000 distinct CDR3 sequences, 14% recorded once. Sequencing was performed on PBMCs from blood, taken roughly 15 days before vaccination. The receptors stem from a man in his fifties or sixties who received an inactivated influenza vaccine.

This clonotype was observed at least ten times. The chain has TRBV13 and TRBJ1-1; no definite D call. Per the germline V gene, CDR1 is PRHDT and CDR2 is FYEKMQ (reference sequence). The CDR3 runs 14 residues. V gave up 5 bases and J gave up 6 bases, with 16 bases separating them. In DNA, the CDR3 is TGTGCCAGCAGCGACCCGCGGGCTTCGGCTGAAGCTTTCTTT. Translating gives CASSDPRASAEAFF.

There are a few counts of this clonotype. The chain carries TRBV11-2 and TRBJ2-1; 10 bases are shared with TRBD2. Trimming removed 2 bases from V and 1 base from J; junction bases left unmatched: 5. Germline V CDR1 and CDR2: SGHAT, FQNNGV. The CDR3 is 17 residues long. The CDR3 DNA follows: TGTGCCAGCAGCTTAAGGACTAGCGGAGATTCCTACAATGAGCAGTTCTTC. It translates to CASSLRTSGDSYNEQFF.

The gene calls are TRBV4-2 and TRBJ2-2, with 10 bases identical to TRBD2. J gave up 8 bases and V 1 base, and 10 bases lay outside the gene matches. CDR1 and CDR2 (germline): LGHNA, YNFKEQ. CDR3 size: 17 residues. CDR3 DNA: TGTGCCAGCAGCCAAGTTATTGCTAGCGGGGGAGGGGGGGAGCTGTTTTTT. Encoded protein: CASSQVIASGGGGELFF.

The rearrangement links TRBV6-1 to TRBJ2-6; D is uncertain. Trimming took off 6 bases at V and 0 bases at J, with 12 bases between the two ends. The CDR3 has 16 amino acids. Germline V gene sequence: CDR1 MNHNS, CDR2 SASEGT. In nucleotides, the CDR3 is TGTGCCAGCAGATCAAAATTGCACTCTGGGGCCAACGTCCTGACTTTC. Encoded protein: CASRSKLHSGANVLTF.

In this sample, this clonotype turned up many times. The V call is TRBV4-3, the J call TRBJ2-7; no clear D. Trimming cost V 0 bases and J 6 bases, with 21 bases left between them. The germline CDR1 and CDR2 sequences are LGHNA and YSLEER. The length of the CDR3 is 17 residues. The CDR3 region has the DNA TGCGCCAGCAGCCAAGATCTCGATGTAGCAATTAAACGCGAGCAGTACTTC. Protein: CASSQDLDVAIKREQYF.